This TCR beta chain was recovered during a study of CD4 T cells in relation to SARS-CoV-2 and coronaviruses. About the research overall: TCR beta CDR3s were sequenced after approximately ten-day antigen culture of PBMCs.

The unexposed donors gave CD4+ T cells in about 2010-2018, prior to COVID-19. CD4+ T cells were isolated from the cells after nine to eleven days of culture. Unexposed-donor CD4+ T cells were probed with SARS-CoV-2 S/N and four cold-coronavirus spikes, cells permitting. Half the medium was replaced with IL-2 medium on days 3 and 7. Method: immunoSEQ multiplex PCR; TCRdb's copy keeps in-frame clones and lacks some. Of 18,000 or so clones in the sample, 70% to 85% were seen once. V lost 5 bases and J lost 4; bases outside the gene matches: 4. This CDR3 spans 13 amino acids. CDR1 and CDR2 from the germline V gene are SGHRS and YFSETQ. This clone has just a few counts. Its antigen is unidentified.

The TCR sequence derives from a human donor in good health. The specimen sequenced was CD4+ T cells from PBMCs, cultured in vitro. The chain is built from TRBV5-1 and TRBJ2-7, with 9 nucleotides matching TRBD1. The CDR3 sequence is CASSWDRVYEQYF. The CDR3 nucleotides read TGCGCCAGCAGTTGGGACAGGGTTTACGAGCAGTACTTC.